This T cell receptor beta chain was found in a study of glioma-infiltrating T cells after dendritic cell vaccination. About the study: Monocyte-derived dendritic cells, cultured 6 to 7 days with IL-4 and GM-CSF, were pulsed with autologous tumor lysate.

This CDR3 region has 16 residues. V gave up 8 bases and J gave up 0 bases; unmatched junction bases: 10. Germline assignment: CDR1 MNHEY and CDR2 SMNVEV (reference sequence). Here immunoSEQ multiplex PCR was the method, and the copy in TCRdb shows in-frame clones only, minus some. Of roughly 47,000 clones in the sample, around 86% were seen once. The material sequenced was blood, taken before dendritic cell vaccination. This TCR derives from a human donor with glioblastoma. The chain uses TRBV27 and TRBJ1-3; 7 nucleotides match TRBD1. In DNA, the CDR3 is TGTGCCAGCCGCCGGGACAGCCAAATCTCTGGAAACACCATATATTTT. Protein sequence: CASRRDSQISGNTIYF.